This is a list of T cell receptor beta chains from one sample in a study of blood T cell repertoires in COVID-19. The data were produced by immunoSEQ multiplex PCR, yet TCRdb's version contains in-frame clones alone and is incomplete. The repertoire has some 150,000 clones, approximately 80% of them found once; the top ten carry 35% to 45%. The sample taken for sequencing was peripheral blood. Source of these receptors: a human donor in a cohort sampled during active COVID-19. CDR3s include the opening cysteine and the closing phenylalanine or tryptophan. Fields, in order: D gene, V gene, J gene, clone size, CDR3 protein, CDR3 DNA. D genes are given only for firm matches. The size entry is marked missing in some rows and otherwise reads once, few, many or a size class.

>TRBD2|TRBV30|TRBJ2-3|-
CAWSVPSGISDTQYF
TGTGCCTGGAGTGTTCCCAGCGGGATCTCAGATACGCAGTATTTT
>-|TRBV7-6|TRBJ2-3|-
CASSYLARGTDTQYF
TGTGCCAGCAGCTACCTAGCGCGGGGCACAGATACGCAGTATTTT
>-|TRBV7-2|TRBJ1-5|-
CASSLAGGNQPQHF
TGTGCCAGCAGCTTAGCAGGGGGTAATCAGCCCCAGCATTTT
>TRBD1|TRBV28|TRBJ2-7|-
CASNPGTGLNF
TGTGCCAGTAACCCCGGGACAGGGTTGAACTTC
>-|TRBV19|TRBJ2-6|-
CAASTGFSGANVLTF
TGTGCCGCGTCAACAGGATTCTCTGGGGCCAACGTCCTGACTTTC
>TRBD2|TRBV5-5|TRBJ2-5|-
CASSGGGGSQETQYF
TGTGCCAGCAGCGGCGGGGGAGGGTCCCAAGAGACCCAGTACTTC
>TRBD1|TRBV2|TRBJ1-5|-
CASSGQGDKSQHF
TGTGCCAGCAGCGGACAGGGGGATAAGTCCCAGCATTTT
>-|TRBV4-1|TRBJ1-1|-
CASSQGDSPMNTEAFF
TGCGCCAGCAGCCAAGGAGACAGTCCTATGAACACTGAAGCTTTCTTT
>TRBD1|TRBV3-1/TRBV3-2|TRBJ1-2|-
CASSQQDRGNGYTF
TGTGCCAGCAGCCAACAAGACAGGGGTAATGGCTACACCTTC
>-|TRBV18|TRBJ2-2|-
CASSPRGKPNTGELFF
TGTGCCAGCTCACCCCGTGGCAAACCGAACACCGGGGAGCTGTTTTTT
>-|TRBV29-1|TRBJ2-7|few
CSVPGTTYEQYF
TGCAGCGTCCCCGGGACAACCTACGAGCAGTACTTC
>TRBD1|TRBV19|TRBJ1-2|-
CASSTRDRVYGYTF
TGTGCCAGTAGTACACGGGACAGGGTGTATGGCTACACCTTC
>-|TRBV5-1|TRBJ2-7|-
CASSARLQNSYEQYF
TGCGCCAGCAGCGCCCGACTTCAGAACTCCTACGAGCAGTACTTC
>TRBD1|TRBV27|TRBJ1-1|-
CASRLTGFTEAFF
TGTGCCAGCAGATTGACAGGGTTCACTGAAGCTTTCTTT
>-|TRBV6-5|TRBJ1-1|-
CASRTTENTEAFF
TGTGCCAGCAGAACAACAGAAAACACTGAAGCTTTCTTT
>-|TRBV7-9|TRBJ1-4|-
CASSLKGQAGEKLFF
TGTGCCAGCAGCTTAAAAGGCCAGGCAGGTGAAAAACTGTTTTTT
>-|TRBV6-2/TRBV6-3|TRBJ1-6|-
CASSAVFGNSPLHF
TGTGCCAGCAGCGCCGTTTTCGGGAATTCACCCCTCCACTTT
>-|TRBV7-2|TRBJ1-3|-
CASSLMGGPSGNTIYF
TGTGCCAGCAGCTTAATGGGTGGGCCCAGTGGAAACACCATATATTTT
>-|TRBV30|TRBJ1-1|-
CAWTLSGVGTEAFF
TGTGCCTGGACTCTTTCGGGGGTGGGCACTGAAGCTTTCTTT
>-|TRBV4-3|TRBJ2-7|-
CASSQEQGGEQYF
TGCGCCAGCAGCCAAGAACAGGGTGGCGAGCAGTACTTC
>-|TRBV19|TRBJ1-5|-
CATSDTRNQPQHF
TGTGCCACAAGTGACACTCGCAATCAGCCCCAGCATTTT
>-|TRBV6-5|TRBJ2-1|-
CASILTGSHNEQFF
TGTGCCAGCATATTGACCGGGAGTCACAATGAGCAGTTCTTC
>TRBD2|TRBV10-3|TRBJ2-7|-
CAISEWGAVAGPYEQYF
TGTGCCATCAGTGAGTGGGGAGCGGTAGCGGGGCCCTACGAGCAGTACTTC
>TRBD2|TRBV7-2|TRBJ2-7|-
CASSSVRSGGAGEQYF
TGTGCCAGCAGCTCGGTCAGGAGCGGGGGGGCCGGCGAGCAGTACTTC
>-|TRBV4-3|TRBJ1-2|-
CASSQELANYGYTF
TGCGCCAGCAGCCAAGAACTAGCTAACTATGGCTACACCTTC
>-|TRBV5-1|TRBJ1-6|-
CASSLSGYNSPLHF
TGCGCCAGCAGCTTGTCAGGCTATAATTCACCCCTCCACTTT
>-|TRBV9|TRBJ2-3|-
CASSFRHNTDTQYF
TGTGCCAGCAGCTTTCGACACAACACAGATACGCAGTATTTT
>-|TRBV3-1/TRBV3-2|TRBJ1-2|-
CASSQLQGLNGYTF
TGTGCCAGCAGCCAACTTCAGGGTCTGAATGGCTACACCTTC
>TRBD1|TRBV4-1|TRBJ1-3|once
CASSPPSGQGVRNTIYF
TGCGCCAGCAGCCCTCCTTCCGGACAGGGTGTAAGAAACACCATATATTTT
>-|TRBV6-2/TRBV6-3|TRBJ1-2|few
CASSYNSRYTF
TGTGCCAGCAGTTACAATTCTCGCTACACCTTC
>TRBD2|TRBV5-1|TRBJ2-1|-
CASRTSGGPSYNEQFF
TGCGCCAGCAGGACTAGCGGGGGGCCCTCCTACAATGAGCAGTTCTTC
>TRBD1|TRBV7-8|TRBJ1-1|-
CASSLRPPGQGNTEAFF
TGTGCCAGCAGCTTACGCCCTCCGGGACAGGGAAACACTGAAGCTTTCTTT
>TRBD1|TRBV2|TRBJ1-5|-
CASDRENGPQHF
TGTGCCAGCGACAGGGAGAACGGGCCCCAGCATTTT
>-|TRBV9|TRBJ2-1|once
CASSVEGGLLYGEQFF
TGTGCCAGCAGCGTAGAGGGGGGGCTCCTGTACGGTGAGCAGTTCTTC
>TRBD1|TRBV7-2|TRBJ1-2|-
CASSSGRDRGPGYTF
TGTGCCAGCAGCTCAGGCCGGGACAGGGGCCCGGGGTACACCTTC
>-|TRBV9|TRBJ2-2|-
CASSPGMHTGELFF
TGTGCCAGCAGCCCCGGGATGCACACCGGGGAGCTGTTTTTT
>-|TRBV19|TRBJ1-2|-
CASSWTTPSYGYTF
TGTGCCAGTAGTTGGACTACACCCAGCTATGGCTACACCTTC
>-|TRBV28|TRBJ1-4|-
CASSPPEGGEKLFF
TGTGCCAGCAGCCCTCCAGAAGGGGGTGAAAAACTGTTTTTT
>-|TRBV4-2|TRBJ2-2|-
CASSRASRGYTGELFF
TGTGCCAGCAGCCGAGCTTCCCGGGGTTACACCGGGGAGCTGTTTTTT
>TRBD2|TRBV6-5|TRBJ2-1|-
CASSSTTSGVYNEQFF
TGTGCCAGCAGTTCCACGACTAGCGGGGTTTACAATGAGCAGTTCTTC
>TRBD1|TRBV4-1|TRBJ1-5|-
CASSPGQGRRQPQHF
TGCGCCAGCAGCCCCGGACAGGGGAGACGCCAGCCCCAGCATTTT
>-|TRBV6-5|TRBJ2-7|-
CASSYAPAYEQYF
TGTGCCAGCAGTTACGCACCGGCCTACGAGCAGTACTTC
>-|TRBV4-3|TRBJ1-3|-
CASSLNAGNTIYF
TGCGCCAGCAGCCTTAATGCTGGAAACACCATATATTTT
>-|TRBV9|TRBJ2-2|-
CASSGSPGANTGELFF
TGTGCCAGCAGCGGCTCACCGGGGGCGAACACCGGGGAGCTGTTTTTT
>-|TRBV5-5|TRBJ2-7|-
CASSLVGSVFYEQYF
TGTGCCAGCAGCTTGGTAGGCAGCGTTTTCTACGAGCAGTACTTC
>-|TRBV28|TRBJ1-2|once
CASSLRSYGYTF
TGTGCCAGCAGTTTAAGGAGCTATGGCTACACCTTC
>-|TRBV7-3|TRBJ2-1|-
CASSPNGGSYNEQFF
TGTGCCAGCAGTCCTAACGGTGGCTCCTACAATGAGCAGTTCTTC
>-|TRBV14|TRBJ1-1|-
CASSFDTEAFF
TGTGCCAGCAGTTTCGACACTGAAGCTTTCTTT
>-|TRBV10-3|TRBJ1-1|-
CAISPSLTLNTEAFF
TGTGCCATCAGTCCCAGTTTAACCTTGAACACTGAAGCTTTCTTT
>-|TRBV6-5|TRBJ1-2|few
CASFSTDPVGYTF
TGTGCCAGTTTTTCGACTGATCCGGTAGGCTACACCTTC
>TRBD2|TRBV5-1|TRBJ2-3|-
CASSLGASGGTDTQYF
TGCGCCAGCAGCTTGGGAGCTAGCGGGGGGACAGATACGCAGTATTTT
>TRBD1|TRBV5-1|TRBJ1-3|-
CASSFGTGSGNTIYF
TGCGCCAGCAGCTTCGGGACAGGCTCTGGAAACACCATATATTTT